This T cell receptor (beta chain) was profiled in a study of blood T cell repertoires in COVID-19 (dated by TCRdb to 2020 to 2021). Concerning the study at large: The collaborator samples originated in the United States, Italy and Spain and spanned the acute and convalescent phases of COVID-19. The material from the prospective study consisted of cDNA or gDNA derived from T cells, B-cell-depleted T cells, or PBMCs. Deeply sampled blood TCRbeta repertoires from subjects exposed to, actively infected with, or recovered from COVID-19 were included in the dataset. The repertoires were released in a freely available public database intended as a resource for research on the immune response to SARS-CoV-2. Samples were obtained from the ongoing ImmuneRACE study (first 160 participants) and from 950 to 1,500 subjects provided by 6 global collaborators. Sample metadata almost always included a de-identified subject ID, COVID-19 status, age in years and sex. HLA class I and class II types, where available, came from metadata supplied by the sample provider rather than from assay-based typing. Study-level results and caveats: Clinical and demographic metadata were provided uncurated, with the amount varying by source and participant.

This clone was recorded once. Its antigen has not been determined. One base away there is no much larger clone; base qualities are not given. A second Seattle source provided samples from volunteer blood donors who had recovered from COVID-19. Collaborating institutions collected whole blood in K2EDTA tubes following their own protocols. Collaborator samples were shipped for TCRbeta analysis as frozen whole blood, isolated PBMCs, or DNA extracted from either sample type. Looking up the germline V gene yields CDR1 SGHDT and CDR2 YYEEEE. Inclusive of the bounding cysteine and phenylalanine, the CDR3 is 15 residues long. Only the CDR3 DNA is retained, 45 bases long and in frame from the first base. The junction carries 6 bases between V and J, which are trimmed by 0 bases and 0 bases respectively. TCRbeta CDR3 regions were amplified from genomic DNA by means of the immunoSEQ Assay, a bias-controlled multiplex PCR. Turning to the authors' computational methods: Within the assay, amplification of reference gene primers was used to estimate how many nucleated cells each sample contained. Sequence reads were collapsed and filtered to measure the absolute abundance of every unique TCRbeta CDR3 rearrangement. For each sample, productive Simpson clonality was calculated as the square root of Simpson's diversity index over productive rearrangements. Imported from immuneACCESS, the table was reduced by TCRdb to in-frame sequences with V and J called. These copies leave out some clones; in studies compared against another copy, an unresolved V gene accounts for under half, and the cause of the remainder is not known. The DNA gave D and trimming, while V, J and clone size come from that table. Across this sample there are 210,000 or so clones, with approximately 80% seen only once. The top ten constitute roughly 13% of the sample.

This TCR derives from a man aged 45-65 years who had recovered from COVID-19. The V and J segments used are TRBV5-6 and TRBJ2-2; the D gene lacks a confident call. The sample taken for sequencing was peripheral blood. The CDR3 here reads CASSLVPTNTGELFF. The DNA sequence is as follows: TGTGCCAGCAGCTTGGTTCCTACGAACACCGGGGAGCTGTTTTTT.